What follows are 15 T cell receptor beta chains derived from one specimen sequenced in a study of blood T cell repertoires in COVID-19. Sequencing was performed with immunoSEQ multiplex PCR; in TCRdb, only in-frame clones are kept and a portion is missing. There are 200,000 to 250,000 clones in the sample; roughly nine tenths occur only once, and more than 10% lies in the top ten. Sequenced material: PBMCs or T cells enriched from blood (not recorded which). These TCRs come from a man aged 25-45 years who had recovered from COVID-19.

This chain joins TRBV5-6 and TRBJ2-7; 10 positions agree with TRBD1. V shed 4 bases and J 6 bases; nucleotides not matched to a gene: 10. This CDR3 spans 15 amino acids. The V gene's germline CDR1 is SGHDT and CDR2 YYEEEE. CDR3 region: CASSLLGTGALEQYF. In nucleotides, the CDR3 is TGTGCCAGCAGCCTCCTTGGGACAGGGGCCCTCGAGCAGTACTTC. The whole variable domain, filled in from reference TRBV5-6 and TRBJ2-7, reads DAGVTQSPTHLIKTRGQQVTLRCSPKSGHDTVSWYQQALGQGPQFIFQYYEEEERQRGNFPDRFSGHQFPNYSSELNVNALLLGDSALYLCASSLLGTGALEQYFGPGTRLTVT.

The CDR3 region is CASSLSPPAGGYGYTF. CDR3 coding DNA: TGTGCCAGCAGTTTGTCCCCTCCAGCAGGAGGCTATGGCTACACCTTC. This rearrangement joins TRBV27 to TRBJ1-2, with D unresolved. Trimming cost V 3 bases and J 4 bases, with 18 bases left between them. From germline, CDR1 is MNHEY and CDR2 SMNVEV (reference sequence). The CDR3 totals 16 residues.

The chain employs TRBV5-6 and TRBJ1-3; D is unresolved. Looked up from germline, CDR1 is SGHDT and CDR2 is YYEEEE. With 7 bases removed from V and 2 bases from J, the gap between germline ends came to 10 bases. This CDR3 region has 13 residues. The CDR3 spells CASRRRPGNTIYF. For the CDR3, the DNA is TGTGCCAGCCGGAGAAGGCCTGGAAACACCATATATTTT.

The chain is built from TRBV6-5 and TRBJ1-5, with a possible D match to TRBD1 (6 bases). The CDR3 has 15 residues. Germline V gene sequence: CDR1 MNHEY, CDR2 SVGAGI. V was pared by 1 base and J by 3 bases, with 10 bases between. CDR3 nucleotides: TGTGCCAGCAGTTACTATCAGGGGAACAATCAGCCCCAGCATTTT. This translates into CASSYYQGNNQPQHF.

The chain employs TRBV3-1 (or the pseudogene TRBV3-2) and TRBJ2-1; a weak D match, TRBD1 (6 bases). V was clipped by 0 bases and J by 4 bases, with 13 bases between them. This CDR3 is 16 amino acids long. The germline CDR1 and CDR2 sequences are LGHDT and YNNKEL (reference sequence). Written as DNA, the CDR3 is TGTGCCAGCAGCCAAGAGGGGGCTAGCAGATACAATGAGCAGTTCTTC. Protein: CASSQEGASRYNEQFF.

V gene TRBV4-3 combines with J gene TRBJ1-4, with TRBD1 identical over 7 bases. The CDR3 covers 16 residues. V shed 1 base, J shed 5 bases, and the junction held 7 bases outside the gene matches. Germline-derived CDR1 and CDR2 are LGHNA and YSLEER. CDR3 coding DNA: TGCGCCAGCAGCCAAGGCGCGACAGGGAGAAATGAAAAACTGTTTTTT. It encodes CASSQGATGRNEKLFF.

This sequence joins TRBV2 and TRBJ1-6; perhaps TRBD1 as D (5 bases). Germline lookup yields CDR1 SNHLY and CDR2 FYNNEI. The CDR3 spans 13 residues. V lost 11 bases and J lost 6, with 14 bases in between. Here the CDR3 reads CAGTGSPNSPLHF. In nucleotides, the CDR3 is TGTGCCGGTACAGGCTCCCCTAATTCACCCCTCCACTTT.

This chain uses TRBV9 with TRBJ2-3; D is undetermined. Germline V gene sequence: CDR1 SGDLS, CDR2 YYNGEE. This CDR3 is 14 amino acids long. Trimming shortened V by 4 bases and J by 4 bases, and 13 bases separated the two germline ends. The CDR3 region is CASSIPLNSDTQYF. The DNA for the CDR3 is TGTGCCAGCAGCATACCCCTCAACTCAGATACGCAGTATTTT. Combining the CDR3 with reference TRBV9 and TRBJ2-3 gives the whole variable domain DSGVTQTPKHLITATGQRVTLRCSPRSGDLSVYWYQQSLDQGLQFLIQYYNGEERAKGNILERFSAQQFPDLHSELNLSSLELGDSALYFCASSIPLNSDTQYFGPGTRLTVL.

In its sample, this clone was seen a few times. This sequence joins TRBV7-2 and TRBJ2-1; possible D gene TRBD1, 5 bases. CDR1 SGHTA and CDR2 FQGNSA come from the germline V gene. CDR3 size: 15 residues. V was clipped by 6 bases and J by 4 bases, with 16 bases between them. The CDR3 coding sequence is TGTGCCAGCAGTTTTGCCAGGGCCCTTTACAATGAGCAGTTCTTC. Translating it yields CASSFARALYNEQFF. Looking up the rest from reference TRBV7-2 and TRBJ2-1 gives the full variable domain: GAGVSQSPSNKVTEKGKDVELRCDPISGHTALYWYRQSLGQGLEFLIYFQGNSAPDKSGLPSDRFSAERTGGSVSTLTIQRTQQEDSAVYLCASSFARALYNEQFFGPGTRLTVL.

The chain carries TRBV18 and TRBJ1-1; no clear D. V was trimmed by 6 bases and J by 0 bases, leaving 11 bases between them. This CDR3 region has 14 residues. Per germline, CDR1 KGHSH and CDR2 LQKENI. CDR3 nucleotides: TGTGCCAGCTCCCCCTACGGGGTGAACACTGAAGCTTTCTTT. It specifies CASSPYGVNTEAFF.

The chain recombines TRBV19 with TRBJ1-1; tentatively, D is TRBD1 (6 bases). The germline V gene has CDR1 LNHDA and CDR2 SQIVND (reference sequence). The CDR3 has 15 residues. Trimming pared 6 bases from V and 1 base from J, leaving 15 bases between. CDR3 in amino acids: CASRPTGSANTEAFF. The CDR3 DNA follows: TGTGCCAGTAGGCCTACAGGGAGTGCGAACACTGAAGCTTTCTTT.

The chain recombines TRBV7-2 with TRBJ2-3, with 8 bases that match TRBD2. The CDR3 runs 15 residues. CDR1 and CDR2 (germline): SGHTA, FQGNSA. V lost 1 base and J lost 8; bases outside the gene matches: 8. The CDR3 sequence: CASSLGSGGPGTQYF. The CDR3 bases are TGTGCCAGCAGCTTAGGCAGCGGGGGACCGGGTACGCAGTATTTT.

This chain connects TRBV2 to TRBJ2-7; 7 nucleotides line up with TRBD2. The V gene's germline CDR1 is SNHLY and CDR2 FYNNEI. V shed 5 bases, J shed 5 bases, and the junction held 9 bases outside the gene matches. The CDR3 covers 14 residues. The CDR3 here is CASSYRGSINEQYF. CDR3 bases: TGTGCCAGCAGTTATCGCGGGAGTATTAACGAGCAGTACTTC.

The genes are TRBV5-1 and TRBJ1-2; D is perhaps TRBD1 (5 bases). The germline gives CDR1 SGHRS, CDR2 YFSETQ. The V gene lost 5 bases and the J gene lost 4 bases, with 15 bases spanning the gap. The CDR3 is 14 amino acids. The CDR3 DNA sequence: TGCGCCAGCAGTGGGGGGTTTCCCTTCTATGGCTACACCTTC. Protein product: CASSGGFPFYGYTF.

The chain recombines TRBV6-5 with TRBJ2-7, with D perhaps TRBD1 (6 bases). Trimming stripped 0 bases from V and 3 bases from J, with 15 bases between. Germline V gene data show CDR1 as MNHEY and CDR2 as SVGAGI. The CDR3 covers 16 residues. The DNA for the CDR3 is TGTGCCAGCAGTTACTCGTTTTCAGGGGTGGTCTACGAGCAGTACTTC. Its protein product is CASSYSFSGVVYEQYF.